This T cell receptor (beta chain) came from a study of blood T cell repertoires in COVID-19 (dated by TCRdb to 2020 to 2021). At the level of the whole study: The collaborator samples originated in the United States, Italy and Spain and spanned the acute and convalescent phases of COVID-19. The prospective study material was composed of cDNA or gDNA derived from T cells, B-cell-depleted T cells, or PBMCs. Subjects who had been exposed to COVID-19, were actively infected with it, or had recovered from it provided the deeply sampled blood TCRbeta repertoires that made up the dataset. The repertoires were released in a freely available public database meant as a resource for research on the immune response to SARS-CoV-2. The samples were drawn from two sources: the first 160 participants of the ongoing ImmuneRACE study, and over 950 subjects contributed by 6 global collaborators. The sample metadata nearly always contained a de-identified subject ID, COVID-19 status, age in years and sex. Where available, HLA class I and class II types were obtained from metadata supplied by the sample provider rather than from assay-based typing.

TCRbeta CDR3 regions were amplified from genomic DNA using the immunoSEQ Assay, a bias-controlled multiplex PCR. The original methods were these. The number of nucleated cells in each sample was estimated by amplification of reference gene primers within the assay. To quantify the absolute abundance of each unique TCRbeta CDR3 rearrangement, sequence reads were collapsed and filtered. For each sample, productive Simpson clonality was calculated as the square root of Simpson's diversity index across productive rearrangements. Imported from immuneACCESS, the table was reduced by TCRdb to in-frame sequences with V and J called. These copies leave out some clones; in studies compared against another copy, an unresolved V gene accounts for under half, and the cause of the remainder is not known. That table supplies the V and J calls and clone size; D and trimming were determined from the DNA. The sample table shows around 220,000 clones, and roughly four fifths are seen once. The biggest ten clones account for less than 9.5% of the sample.

One collaborating source in Seattle enrolled patients during active infection and followed them longitudinally through the course of disease. The collaborating institutions used their own protocols to collect whole blood in K2EDTA tubes. For TCRbeta analysis, collaborators shipped samples as frozen whole blood, isolated PBMCs, or DNA extracted from either of those sample types. The paper as a whole reports these results and caveats: The amount of clinical and demographic metadata varied by source and participant and was provided uncurated.

V is pared back by 7 bases and J by 4 bases, with 13 bases lying between the germline termini. The CDR1 and CDR2 encoded by the germline V gene (reference sequence) are WNHNN and SYGVQD. The CDR3 contains 14 residues, cysteine and phenylalanine counted. The only DNA kept is the CDR3, 42 bases in frame from the first base. With regard to this clone: Its binding antigen is unknown. Nothing much larger sits one base from this clone, and base qualities are not available.

This receptor chain uses TRBV10-1 and TRBJ1-4, with TRBD1 as a weak D call on 6 bases. Sequencing was performed on peripheral blood. The sequence was obtained from an elderly woman with COVID-19, enrolled during active disease. The nucleotide sequence reads as follows: TGCGCCAGCAACCCGGACAGCAGTAATGAAAAACTGTTTTTT. The encoded protein is CASNPDSSNEKLFF.